The 15 T cell receptor beta chains in this list originate from one sample, sequenced in a study of cytomegalovirus exposure and HLA in healthy donors. Using immunoSEQ multiplex PCR, the repertoire was profiled, and TCRdb retains in-frame clones only, with some absent. Of roughly 330,000 clones in the sample, about nine tenths were seen once. Sequenced: PBMCs. The origin of the receptors is a woman in her twenties or thirties in good health and CMV-seropositive.

The chain recombines TRBV30 with TRBJ1-2, with TRBD1 identical over 7 bases. Germline V gene sequence: CDR1 GTSNPN, CDR2 SVGIG (reference sequence). The ends lost 4 bases at V and 4 bases at J; junction bases unmatched: 9. The CDR3 spans 14 residues. Here the CDR3 reads CAWNADRVPYGYTF. DNA for the CDR3: TGTGCCTGGAATGCCGACAGGGTCCCCTATGGCTACACCTTC.

The chain joins TRBV7-8 to TRBJ1-4, with D uncertain. Germline loops: CDR1 SGHVS, CDR2 FQNEAQ. The V gene lost 0 bases and the J gene lost 8 bases, with 13 bases spanning the gap. CDR3 length: 15 residues. CDR3 bases: TGTGCCAGCAGCTTAGCGGACCCTGGAAGGGAAAAACTGTTTTTT. Encoded protein: CASSLADPGREKLFF.

The chain is built from TRBV2 and TRBJ2-3, with 14 bases fitting TRBD2. From germline, CDR1 is SNHLY and CDR2 FYNNEI. The CDR3 is 17 amino acids. The trim removed 5 bases at V and 5 bases at J, leaving 9 bases unmatched. CDR3 in DNA: TGTGCCAGCAGTCCCGGACTAGCGGGGGGCTCGGGAGATACGCAGTATTTT. Translation: CASSPGLAGGSGDTQYF.

This clone was counted only a few times. The chain joins TRBV19 to TRBJ2-2; possibly TRBD2 for D (6 bases). V lost 10 bases to trimming and J lost 4 bases, with 13 bases between them. This CDR3 is 13 amino acids long. The germline V gene has CDR1 LNHDA and CDR2 SQIVND (reference sequence). CDR3 coding DNA: TGTGCCACCAACTACGGGGGCACCGGGGAGCTGTTTTTT. Amino acids: CATNYGGTGELFF.

This CDR3 is CASSLSGRVGAEAFF. CDR3 DNA: TGTGCCAGCAGTTTATCGGGCAGGGTAGGGGCTGAAGCTTTCTTT. The rearrangement links TRBV27 to TRBJ1-1, with D possibly TRBD1 on 5 matching bases. The V end was cut by 0 bases, the J end by 6 bases, with 14 bases between. There are 15 residues in the CDR3. The germline V gene encodes CDR1 MNHEY and CDR2 SMNVEV (reference sequence).

The J gene is TRBJ1-1, the V gene TRBV4-1, with TRBD1 as a possible D gene (5 bases). Germline CDR1 and CDR2: MGHRA and YSYEKL. The V gene lost 0 bases and the J gene lost 1 base, with 15 bases spanning the gap. The CDR3 extends over 17 amino acids. CDR3: CASSQEGVVGENTEAFF. DNA of the CDR3: TGCGCCAGCAGCCAAGAAGGGGTAGTGGGGGAGAACACTGAAGCTTTCTTT.

This clone has a single count. The gene calls are TRBV30 and TRBJ2-3; possible D gene TRBD2, 7 bases. The CDR3 runs 16 residues. From germline, CDR1 is GTSNPN and CDR2 SVGIG (reference sequence). Trimming stripped 1 base from V and 3 bases from J, with 17 bases between. This CDR3 reads CAWSEGGGFVTDTQYF. The DNA of the CDR3 is TGTGCCTGGAGTGAAGGGGGGGGGTTTGTGACAGATACGCAGTATTTT.

This chain uses TRBV7-9 with TRBJ2-2; 12 bases line up with TRBD2. The V gene's germline CDR1 is SEHNR and CDR2 FQNEAQ (reference sequence). V lost 5 bases and J lost 2; bases outside the gene matches: 6. This CDR3 is 17 amino acids long. DNA for the CDR3: TGTGCCAGCAGCCGAAGTGGACTAGCGGGAAACACCGGGGAGCTGTTTTTT. This encodes CASSRSGLAGNTGELFF.

The chain combines TRBV5-1 with TRBJ1-2; D not certain. This CDR3 spans 13 amino acids. Deletions cut 0 bases from V and 6 bases from J, with 9 bases between. CDR1 and CDR2 (germline): SGHRS, YFSETQ. The CDR3, as DNA: TGCGCCAGCAGCTTGGCGTCGACGGATGGCTACACCTTC. It specifies CASSLASTDGYTF.

The chain uses TRBV18 and TRBJ1-5; D is undetermined. There are 11 residues in the CDR3. CDR1 is KGHSH, CDR2 LQKENI, per germline. V was pared by 6 bases and J by 0 bases, with 0 bases between. The CDR3, as DNA: TGTGCCAGCTCTAGCAATCAGCCCCAGCATTTT. This codes for CASSSNQPQHF.

The chain recombines TRBV18 with TRBJ2-3; tentatively, D is TRBD2 (5 bases). Germline V lookup: CDR1 KGHSH, CDR2 LQKENI. The CDR3 length is 14 residues. V lost 1 base and J 1 base, leaving 6 bases between the germline ends. In DNA form, the CDR3 reads TGTGCCAGCTCACCACTGGAGGGCACAGATACGCAGTATTTT. Its protein is CASSPLEGTDTQYF.

Only a few counts were recorded for this clone. This chain links TRBV4-3 with TRBJ1-2, with 8 positions matching TRBD1. V gave up 3 bases and J gave up 4 bases; unmatched junction bases: 10. Germline assignment: CDR1 LGHNA and CDR2 YSLEER. This CDR3 spans 16 amino acids. CDR3 in DNA: TGCGCCAGCAGCCAGGATACAGGACAGGGATCCTATGGCTACACCTTC. Translation gives CASSQDTGQGSYGYTF.

The rearrangement joins TRBV7-6 to TRBJ2-7; D is perhaps TRBD2 (7 bases). Germline V lookup: CDR1 SGHVS, CDR2 FNYEAQ. Deletions cut 5 bases from V and 6 bases from J, with 20 bases between. This CDR3 has 15 residues. CDR3 sequence: CASSRSGGLGVEQYF. CDR3 nucleotides: TGTGCCAGCAGCCGATCCGGGGGGCTAGGGGTCGAGCAGTACTTC.

V gene TRBV28 combines with J gene TRBJ1-2; 10 bases are a match to TRBD1. With V trimmed by 8 bases and J by 10 bases, 4 bases remained unmatched. This CDR3 has 11 amino acids. The germline CDR1 and CDR2 sequences are MDHEN and SYDVKM. The CDR3 loop reads CASDRGRVYTF. DNA of the CDR3: TGTGCCAGCGACAGGGGGCGAGTCTACACCTTC.

This clone occurred once. This chain connects TRBV6-6 to TRBJ1-5; D remains ambiguous. Germline V gene sequence: CDR1 MNHNY, CDR2 SVGAGI (reference sequence). The CDR3 has 16 residues. V was shortened by 0 bases and J by 2 bases, with 11 bases between the two germline ends. CDR3 region: CASSYSNPRGNQPQHF. The CDR3 nucleotides read TGTGCCAGCAGTTACTCGAACCCGAGGGGCAATCAGCCCCAGCATTTT.